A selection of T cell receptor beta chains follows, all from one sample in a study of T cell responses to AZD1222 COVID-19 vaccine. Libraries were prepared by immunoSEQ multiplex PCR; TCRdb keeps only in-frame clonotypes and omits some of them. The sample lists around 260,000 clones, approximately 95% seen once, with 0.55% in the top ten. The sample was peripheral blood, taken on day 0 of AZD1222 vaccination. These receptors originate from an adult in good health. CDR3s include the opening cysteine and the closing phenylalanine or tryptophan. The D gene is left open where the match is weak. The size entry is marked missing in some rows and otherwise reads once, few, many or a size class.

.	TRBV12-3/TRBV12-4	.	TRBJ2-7	CASSPGRRQYF	TGTGCCAGCAGCCCAGGGAGGCGCCAGTACTTC
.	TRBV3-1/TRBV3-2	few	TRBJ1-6	CASSLQARGNSPLHF	TGTGCCAGCAGCCTCCAGGCCAGGGGAAATTCACCCCTCCACTTT
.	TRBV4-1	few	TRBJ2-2	CASSHDKARARATGELFF	TGCGCCAGCAGCCATGATAAGGCGCGGGCAAGGGCGACCGGGGAGCTGTTTTTT
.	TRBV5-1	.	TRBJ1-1	CASSLQQGNTEAFF	TGCGCCAGCAGCTTGCAACAGGGGAACACTGAAGCTTTCTTT
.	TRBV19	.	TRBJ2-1	CASSNWDPRTNEQFF	TGTGCCAGTAGTAACTGGGATCCCAGAACGAATGAGCAGTTCTTC
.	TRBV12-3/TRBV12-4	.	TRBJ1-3	CASGAAGNTIYF	TGTGCCAGCGGGGCCGCTGGAAACACCATATATTTT
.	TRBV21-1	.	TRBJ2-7	CASSNNLGAGYEQYF	TGTGCCAGCAGCAACAATTTAGGGGCTGGATACGAGCAGTACTTC
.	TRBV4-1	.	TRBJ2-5	CASSRGPIQETQYF	TGCGCCAGCAGCCGCGGACCGATACAAGAGACCCAGTACTTC
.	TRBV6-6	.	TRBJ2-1	CASSMDYLSSYNEQFF	TGTGCCAGCAGTATGGACTACCTCAGCTCCTACAATGAGCAGTTCTTC
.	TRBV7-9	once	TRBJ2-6	CASSPRRTGANVLTF	TGTGCCAGCAGCCCCCGAAGGACTGGGGCCAACGTCCTGACTTTC
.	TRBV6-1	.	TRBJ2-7	CASSEAGGPYEQYF	TGTGCCAGCAGTGAAGCGGGGGGCCCCTACGAGCAGTACTTC
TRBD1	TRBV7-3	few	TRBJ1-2	CASSLYGTGEYTF	TGTGCCAGCAGCCTTTACGGGACAGGGGAATACACCTTC
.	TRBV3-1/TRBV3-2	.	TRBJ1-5	CASSPLNCSNQPQHF	TGTGCCAGCAGCCCCCTGAACTGTAGCAATCAGCCCCAGCATTTT
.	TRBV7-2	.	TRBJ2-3	CASSLVAGFTDTQYF	TGTGCCAGCAGCTTAGTGGCGGGATTCACAGATACGCAGTATTTT
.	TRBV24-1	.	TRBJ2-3	CATSDSPLSTDTQYF	TGTGCCACCAGTGATTCCCCCTTAAGTACAGATACGCAGTATTTT
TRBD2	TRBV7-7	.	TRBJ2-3	CASSAGLAPTDTQYF	TGTGCCAGCAGCGCTGGACTAGCCCCCACAGATACGCAGTATTTT
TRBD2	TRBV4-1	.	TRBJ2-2	CASSHLRTGLAGRYTGELFF	TGCGCCAGCAGCCACCTGCGGACGGGACTAGCGGGGAGATACACCGGGGAGCTGTTTTTT
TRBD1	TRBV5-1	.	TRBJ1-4	CASSAPGGGRNEKLFF	TGCGCCAGCAGCGCCCCAGGGGGCGGCAGGAATGAAAAACTGTTTTTT
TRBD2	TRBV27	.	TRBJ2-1	CASSRPSGGDINNEQFF	TGTGCCAGCAGCCGACCTAGCGGGGGGGACATCAACAATGAGCAGTTCTTC
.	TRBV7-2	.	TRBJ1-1	CASSSLGATGRSAEAFF	TGTGCCAGCAGCTCTCTAGGGGCGACAGGAAGAAGCGCTGAAGCTTTCTTT
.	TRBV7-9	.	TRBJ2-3	CASSLAGQSTDTQYF	TGTGCCAGCAGCTTAGCGGGGCAGAGCACAGATACGCAGTATTTT
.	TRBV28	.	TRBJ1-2	CASSLPLPGLWGYTF	TGTGCCAGCAGCCTCCCCCTTCCGGGGCTCTGGGGCTACACCTTC
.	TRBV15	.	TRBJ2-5	CATSRDRRETQYF	TGTGCCACCAGCAGAGATAGGCGAGAGACCCAGTACTTC
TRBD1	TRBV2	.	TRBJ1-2	CASYRGQDYGYTF	TGTGCCAGTTACAGGGGGCAGGACTATGGCTACACCTTC
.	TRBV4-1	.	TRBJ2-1	CASSPYFPLRSYNEQFF	TGCGCCAGCAGCCCCTACTTCCCGCTAAGGTCCTACAATGAGCAGTTCTTC
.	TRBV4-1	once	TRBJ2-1	CASSHQSWGGGYNEQFF	TGCGCCAGCAGCCATCAATCCTGGGGTGGGGGGTACAATGAGCAGTTCTTC
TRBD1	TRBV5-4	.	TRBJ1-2	CASSLLPGQGGYGYTF	TGTGCCAGCAGCTTGCTTCCGGGACAGGGTGGCTATGGCTACACCTTC
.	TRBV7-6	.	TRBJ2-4	CASSLGGPQNIQYF	TGTGCCAGCAGCTTAGGGGGGCCGCAAAACATTCAGTACTTC
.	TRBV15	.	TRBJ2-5	CATSSHGETQYF	TGTGCCACCAGCAGTCATGGAGAGACCCAGTACTTC
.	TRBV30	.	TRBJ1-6	CAWSSGAVNSPLHF	TGTGCCTGGAGCTCAGGGGCGGTCAATTCACCCCTCCACTTT
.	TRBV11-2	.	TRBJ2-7	CASSLGRRDRLSYEQYF	TGTGCCAGCAGCTTAGGGCGCCGGGACCGACTATCCTACGAGCAGTACTTC
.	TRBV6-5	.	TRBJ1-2	CASSRAGFYGYTF	TGTGCCAGCAGCCGGGCGGGGTTCTATGGCTACACCTTC